The 19 T cell receptor beta chains reported below all come from one sample, sequenced in a study of blood T cell repertoires in COVID-19. Some clones are missing from TCRdb's copy, which holds only in-frame ones; the method was immunoSEQ multiplex PCR. This sample has some 270,000 clones; roughly 84% occur once, and the top ten carry more than 1.5%. The sequenced sample was peripheral blood. These receptor sequences come from a middle-aged woman who had recovered from COVID-19.

This rearrangement joins TRBV24-1 to TRBJ2-1, with D possibly being TRBD1 (6 bases). In germline, CDR1 is KGHDR, CDR2 SFDVKD. The CDR3 is made up of 16 amino acids. V lost 0 bases and J 0 bases, leaving 8 bases between the germline ends. For the CDR3, the DNA is TGTGCCACCAGTGATTTGGAGGGACACTCCTACAATGAGCAGTTCTTC. Translated, it gives CATSDLEGHSYNEQFF.

The J gene is TRBJ2-3, the V gene TRBV5-1; 16 bases agree with TRBD2. Germline CDR1 and CDR2: SGHRS and YFSETQ. This CDR3 is built from 21 residues. V was pared by 2 bases and J by 1 base, with 13 bases of the junction left unmatched. CDR3 region: CASSFTAPGTSGGEGTDTQYF. As DNA, the CDR3 is TGCGCCAGCAGCTTCACTGCACCAGGGACTAGCGGGGGGGAGGGCACAGATACGCAGTATTTT.

V and J are TRBV6-1 and TRBJ1-1; D not resolved. Trimming left V 1 base short and J 6 bases short, with 15 bases between. The CDR3 runs to 15 residues. Germline CDR1 reads MNHNS; CDR2 reads SASEGT. CDR3 in amino acids: CASSEEAIRPSEAFF. Written as DNA, the CDR3 is TGTGCCAGCAGTGAAGAAGCTATCAGGCCGTCTGAAGCTTTCTTT.

The V and J genes are TRBV25-1 and TRBJ2-1, with a tentative D call TRBD1 (6 bases). From germline, CDR1 is MGHDK and CDR2 SYGVNS. V was pared by 1 base and J by 3 bases, with 10 bases between. The length of the CDR3 is 15 residues. CDR3 residues: CASSEFTGIYNEQFF. CDR3 nucleotides: TGTGCCAGCAGTGAATTTACAGGGATCTACAATGAGCAGTTCTTC. The variable domain in full, with the rest retrieved from reference TRBV25-1 and TRBJ2-1, is EADIYQTPRYLVIGTGKKITLECSQTMGHDKMYWYQQDPGMELHLIHYSYGVNSTEKGDLSSESTVSRIRTEHFPLTLESARPSHTSQYLCASSEFTGIYNEQFFGPGTRLTVL.

V gene TRBV12-3 or TRBV12-4 combines with J gene TRBJ2-4; a possible D gene is TRBD1 (5 bases). V was clipped by 5 bases and J by 6 bases, with 11 bases between them. The CDR3 is 13 amino acids. CDR3 sequence reads: CASSKQTVNIQYF. The CDR3 DNA reads TGTGCCAGCAGTAAACAGACAGTAAACATTCAGTACTTC.

This clone was seen once. The genes are TRBV7-9 and TRBJ1-1, with D unresolved. Deletions cut 6 bases from V and 6 bases from J, with 11 bases between. Germline CDR1 reads SEHNR; CDR2 reads FQNEAQ (reference sequence). The CDR3 loop spans 12 amino acids. The CDR3 DNA reads as TGTGCCAGCAGGAGGGTAAACCCTGAAGCTTTCTTT. It specifies CASRRVNPEAFF.

The rearrangement uses TRBV30 and TRBJ2-7; 9 positions agree with TRBD1. Germline V gene lookup returns CDR1 GTSNPN and CDR2 SVGIG (reference sequence). V lost 0 bases and J lost 3; bases outside the gene matches: 6. The CDR3 totals 15 residues. CDR3 in DNA: TGTGCCTGGAGTGTTCTTGGGACAGGGAACTACGAGCAGTACTTC. Amino acid sequence: CAWSVLGTGNYEQYF.

The J gene is TRBJ2-3, the V gene TRBV11-1; 10 bases align to TRBD2. Germline V lookup: CDR1 SGHAT, CDR2 FQDESV (reference sequence). The CDR3 extends over 15 amino acids. V was pared by 2 bases and J by 6 bases, with 5 bases of the junction left unmatched. The DNA for the CDR3 is TGTGCCAGCAGCTTAAGCGGGGGGGCAGCGGATACGCAGTATTTT. Its protein product is CASSLSGGAADTQYF.

The chain has TRBV5-1 and TRBJ1-1; the D is unclear. The V gene lost 5 bases and the J gene lost 2 bases, with 10 bases spanning the gap. This CDR3 comprises 13 residues. Germline V gene data show CDR1 as SGHRS and CDR2 as YFSETQ. CDR3 in DNA: TGCGCCAGCAGAGTAGACTCAAACACTGAAGCTTTCTTT. This gives the protein CASRVDSNTEAFF.

The chain joins TRBV12-3 or TRBV12-4 to TRBJ1-6; TRBD1 is a possible D gene (5 bases). V gave up 7 bases and J gave up 6 bases, with 10 bases separating them. The CDR3 is made up of 13 amino acids. In DNA form, the CDR3 reads TGTGCCAGCACCTGGGGCCCTAATTCACCCCTCCACTTT. It is translated as CASTWGPNSPLHF.

This clone was detected only a few times. The V gene is TRBV5-4, the J gene TRBJ2-7, with 7 bases that match TRBD1. Germline CDR1 and CDR2: SGHNT and YYREEE (reference sequence). V lost 5 bases to trimming and J lost 3 bases; unmatched junction nucleotides: 5. The CDR3 loop spans 13 amino acids. The CDR3 bases are TGTGCCAGCAGTATGGGACAGTTCTACGAGCAGTACTTC. It codes for CASSMGQFYEQYF.

V is TRBV18 and J is TRBJ2-7, with TRBD1 identical over 8 bases. Per germline, CDR1 KGHSH and CDR2 LQKENI. The CDR3 covers 15 residues. The trim removed 6 bases at V and 3 bases at J, leaving 10 bases unmatched. The CDR3 region has the DNA TGTGCCAGCTCCTTCGGACAGGGAAGCTTCTACGAGCAGTACTTC. This gives the protein CASSFGQGSFYEQYF. The full variable domain, in which reference TRBV18 and TRBJ2-7 provide the parts outside the CDR3, is NAGVMQNPRHLVRRRGQEARLRCSPMKGHSHVYWYRQLPEEGLKFMVYLQKENIIDESGMPKERFSAEFPKEGPSILRIQQVVRGDSAAYFCASSFGQGSFYEQYFGPGTRLTVT.

The CDR3 loop is CASRQWTGRATQYF. For the CDR3, the DNA is TGTGCCAGCAGACAATGGACAGGTAGAGCGACCCAGTACTTC. The chain carries TRBV7-9 and TRBJ2-5; 7 bases match TRBD1. The CDR3 is 14 amino acids. Germline lookup yields CDR1 SEHNR and CDR2 FQNEAQ (reference sequence). V lost 6 bases, J lost 7 bases, and 11 bases stayed unmatched. Using reference TRBV7-9 and TRBJ2-5 for the parts outside the CDR3, the full variable domain is DTGVSQNPRHKITKRGQNVTFRCDPISEHNRLYWYRQTLGQGPEFLTYFQNEAQLEKSRLLSDRFSAERPKGSFSTLEIQRTEQGDSAMYLCASRQWTGRATQYFGPGTRLLVL.

The V gene is TRBV28, the J gene TRBJ1-1, with TRBD1 matching 7 bases. Losses at the gene ends were 6 bases for V and 0 bases for J; bases not matched to a gene: 4. The V gene's germline CDR1 is MDHEN and CDR2 SYDVKM. This CDR3 is built from 14 residues. The CDR3 loop is CASSSGQLNTEAFF. In nucleotides, the CDR3 is TGTGCCAGCAGCTCGGGACAGTTGAACACTGAAGCTTTCTTT. The full variable domain, completed using reference TRBV28 and TRBJ1-1, is DVKVTQSSRYLVKRTGEKVFLECVQDMDHENMFWYRQDPGLGLRLIYFSYDVKMKEKGDIPEGYSVSREKKERFSLILESASTNQTSMYLCASSSGQLNTEAFFGQGTRLTVV.

This clone is a singleton in its sample. V and J are TRBV2 and TRBJ2-7; 8 bases match TRBD1. The CDR3 extends over 13 amino acids. CDR1 is SNHLY and CDR2 is FYNNEI in the germline V gene. Trimming took 6 bases from V and 3 from J; bases not matched to a gene: 4. The CDR3 coding sequence is TGTGCCAGCAGGAGGACAGGGCTCTACGAGCAGTACTTC. Encoded protein: CASRRTGLYEQYF.

CDR3 bases: TGTGCCAGCGGTCTGGGAGGCCACAATGAGCAGTTCTTC. Translation gives CASGLGGHNEQFF. This chain connects TRBV6-5 to TRBJ2-1; maybe TRBD2 (6 bases). The CDR3 is 13 residues long. Germline V gene sequence: CDR1 MNHEY, CDR2 SVGAGI. Trimming shortened V by 8 bases and J by 5 bases, and 13 bases separated the two germline ends.

V is TRBV7-9 and J is TRBJ2-2; TRBD1 matches at 9 bases. The V segment lost 4 bases and the J segment 4 bases; nucleotides outside the gene matches: 10. Germline V gene sequence: CDR1 SEHNR, CDR2 FQNEAQ (reference sequence). The CDR3 covers 17 residues. CDR3 coding DNA: TGTGCCAGCAGCTCTCCCCGGGACAGGGTAATCACCGGGGAGCTGTTTTTT. Translated: CASSSPRDRVITGELFF.

The chain carries TRBV4-1 and TRBJ1-1; D unresolved. V lost 2 bases to trimming and J lost 4 bases, with 8 bases between them. This CDR3 is 13 amino acids long. CDR1 is MGHRA, CDR2 YSYEKL, per germline. CDR3 protein: CASSQLPSTEAFF. The CDR3 DNA reads TGCGCCAGCAGCCAACTACCAAGCACTGAAGCTTTCTTT.

The chain uses TRBV6-5 and TRBJ2-2; TRBD1 matches 10 bases. The CDR3 has 14 residues. Germline V lookup: CDR1 MNHEY, CDR2 SVGAGI. V lost 5 bases and J lost 10; bases outside the gene matches: 7. The CDR3 DNA sequence: TGTGCCAGCAGTACCGGGACAGGGGCCTTGGAGCTGTTTTTT. Its protein is CASSTGTGALELFF.